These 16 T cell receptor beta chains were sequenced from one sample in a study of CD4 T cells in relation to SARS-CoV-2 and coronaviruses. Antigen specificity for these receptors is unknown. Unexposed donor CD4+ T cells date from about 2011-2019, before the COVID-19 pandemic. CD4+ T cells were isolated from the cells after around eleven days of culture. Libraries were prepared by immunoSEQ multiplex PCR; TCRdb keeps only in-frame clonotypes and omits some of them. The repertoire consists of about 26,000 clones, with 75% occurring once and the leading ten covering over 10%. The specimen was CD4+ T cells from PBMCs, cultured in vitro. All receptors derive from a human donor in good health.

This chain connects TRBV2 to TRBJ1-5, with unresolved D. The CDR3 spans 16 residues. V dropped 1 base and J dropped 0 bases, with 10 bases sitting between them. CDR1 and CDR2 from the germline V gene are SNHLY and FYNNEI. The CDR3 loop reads CASSEGLRNSNQPQHF. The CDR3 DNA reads TGTGCCAGCAGTGAAGGGTTACGGAATAGCAATCAGCCCCAGCATTTT.

The CDR3 reads CASSHLTLAGHGTDTQYF. The CDR3 nucleotides read TGCGCCAGCAGCCACTTAACCCTAGCGGGCCACGGCACAGATACGCAGTATTTT. V usage is TRBV4-1 and J usage is TRBJ2-3; TRBD2 matches at 8 bases. The CDR3 sequence is 18 residues long. The germline gives CDR1 MGHRA, CDR2 YSYEKL. The trim removed 3 bases at V and 1 base at J, leaving 12 bases unmatched.

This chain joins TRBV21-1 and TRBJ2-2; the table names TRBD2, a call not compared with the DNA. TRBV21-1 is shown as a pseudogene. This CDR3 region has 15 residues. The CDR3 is CASSKGAGGIGELFF. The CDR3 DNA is TGTGCCAGCAGCAAAGGAGCGGGAGGGATAGGGGAGCTGTTTTTT.

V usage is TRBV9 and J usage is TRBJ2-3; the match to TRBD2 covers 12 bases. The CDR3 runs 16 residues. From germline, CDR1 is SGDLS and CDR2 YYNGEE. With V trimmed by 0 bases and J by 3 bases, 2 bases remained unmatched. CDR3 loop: CASSVGGTSGTDTQYF. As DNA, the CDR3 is TGTGCCAGCAGCGTAGGTGGGACTAGCGGGACAGATACGCAGTATTTT.

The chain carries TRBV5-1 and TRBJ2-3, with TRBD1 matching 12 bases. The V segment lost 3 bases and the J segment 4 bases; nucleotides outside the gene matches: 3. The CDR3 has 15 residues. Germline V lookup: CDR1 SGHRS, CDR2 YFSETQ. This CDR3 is CASSSGTGGADTQYF. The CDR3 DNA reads TGCGCCAGCAGCTCCGGGACAGGGGGCGCAGATACGCAGTATTTT.

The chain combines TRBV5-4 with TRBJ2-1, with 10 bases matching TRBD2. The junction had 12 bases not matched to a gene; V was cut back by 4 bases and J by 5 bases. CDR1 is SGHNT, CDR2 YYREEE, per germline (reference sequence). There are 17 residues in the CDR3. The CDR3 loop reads CASSDGTGTSANNEQFF. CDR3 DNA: TGTGCCAGCAGCGACGGGACGGGGACTAGCGCCAACAATGAGCAGTTCTTC.

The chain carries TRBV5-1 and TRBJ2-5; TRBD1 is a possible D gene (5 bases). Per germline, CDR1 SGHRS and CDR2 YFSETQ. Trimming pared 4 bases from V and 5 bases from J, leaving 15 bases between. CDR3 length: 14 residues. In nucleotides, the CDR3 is TGCGCCAGCAGCCGAGCTACCAGGGCGGAGACCCAGTACTTC. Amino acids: CASSRATRAETQYF.

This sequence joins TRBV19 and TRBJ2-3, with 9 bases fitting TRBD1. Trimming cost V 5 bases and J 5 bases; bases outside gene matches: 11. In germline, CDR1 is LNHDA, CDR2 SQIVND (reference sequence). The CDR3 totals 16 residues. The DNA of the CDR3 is TGTGCCAGTAGTTATGACAGGGGGTCGGGGGAAGATACGCAGTATTTT. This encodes CASSYDRGSGEDTQYF.

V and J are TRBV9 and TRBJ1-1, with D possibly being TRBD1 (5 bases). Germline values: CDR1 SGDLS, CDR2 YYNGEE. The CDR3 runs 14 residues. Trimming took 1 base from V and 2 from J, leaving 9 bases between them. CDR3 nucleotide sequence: TGTGCCAGCAGCGTATCGACAGACAACACTGAAGCTTTCTTT. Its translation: CASSVSTDNTEAFF. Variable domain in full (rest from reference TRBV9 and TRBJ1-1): DSGVTQTPKHLITATGQRVTLRCSPRSGDLSVYWYQQSLDQGLQFLIQYYNGEERAKGNILERFSAQQFPDLHSELNLSSLELGDSALYFCASSVSTDNTEAFFGQGTRLTVV.

The CDR3 DNA reads as TGCGCCAGCAGCCAATGGGCTAGCGGGGGAGGCACAGATACGCAGTATTTT. Encoded protein: CASSQWASGGGTDTQYF. V and J are TRBV4-1 and TRBJ2-3; 10 bases are a match to TRBD2. Looked up from germline, CDR1 is MGHRA and CDR2 is YSYEKL. V lost 2 bases to trimming and J lost 1 base; unmatched junction nucleotides: 6. The CDR3 is 17 amino acids.

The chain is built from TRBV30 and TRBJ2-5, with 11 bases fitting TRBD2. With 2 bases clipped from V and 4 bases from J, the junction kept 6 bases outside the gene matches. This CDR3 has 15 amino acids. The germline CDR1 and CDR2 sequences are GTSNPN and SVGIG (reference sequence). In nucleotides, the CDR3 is TGTGCCTGGAGTCCACTAGCGGGAGCAACAGAGACCCAGTACTTC. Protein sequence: CAWSPLAGATETQYF. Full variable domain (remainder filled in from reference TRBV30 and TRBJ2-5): SQTIHQWPATLVQPVGSPLSLECTVEGTSNPNLYWYRQAAGRGLQLLFYSVGIGQISSEVPQNLSASRPQDRQFILSSKKLLLSDSGFYLCAWSPLAGATETQYFGPGTRLLVL.

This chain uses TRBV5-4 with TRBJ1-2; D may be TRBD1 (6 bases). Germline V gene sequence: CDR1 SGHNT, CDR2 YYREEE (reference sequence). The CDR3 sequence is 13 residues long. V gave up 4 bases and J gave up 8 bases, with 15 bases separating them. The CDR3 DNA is TGTGCCAGCAGCACTACAGGGTGGAGGGGCTACACCTTC. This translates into CASSTTGWRGYTF.

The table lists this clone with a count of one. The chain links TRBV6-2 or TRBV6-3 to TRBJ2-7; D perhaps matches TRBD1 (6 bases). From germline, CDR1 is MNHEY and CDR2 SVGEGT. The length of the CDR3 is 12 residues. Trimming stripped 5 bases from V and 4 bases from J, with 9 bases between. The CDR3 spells CASSQQGYEQYF. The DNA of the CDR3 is TGTGCCAGCAGTCAACAGGGATACGAGCAGTACTTC.

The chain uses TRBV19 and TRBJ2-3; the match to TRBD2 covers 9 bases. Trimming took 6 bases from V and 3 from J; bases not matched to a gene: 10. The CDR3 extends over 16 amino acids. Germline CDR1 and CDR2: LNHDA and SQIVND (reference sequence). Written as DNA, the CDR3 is TGTGCCAGTAGACCATTAAAGGCGGGAGGGACAGATACGCAGTATTTT. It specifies CASRPLKAGGTDTQYF.

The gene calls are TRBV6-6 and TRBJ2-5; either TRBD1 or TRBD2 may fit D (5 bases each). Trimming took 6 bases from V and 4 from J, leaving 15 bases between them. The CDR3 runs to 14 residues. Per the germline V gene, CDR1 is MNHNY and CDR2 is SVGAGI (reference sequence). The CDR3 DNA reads TGTGCCAGCAGCCAGGGACGAACGGGAGAGACCCAGTACTTC. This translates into CASSQGRTGETQYF.

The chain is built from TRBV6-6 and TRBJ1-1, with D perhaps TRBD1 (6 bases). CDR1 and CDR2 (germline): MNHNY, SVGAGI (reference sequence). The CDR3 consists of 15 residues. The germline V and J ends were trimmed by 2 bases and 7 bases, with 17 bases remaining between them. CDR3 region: CASSYQATGGNEAFF. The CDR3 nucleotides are TGTGCCAGCAGTTACCAAGCGACAGGAGGGAATGAAGCTTTCTTT.